What follows are 17 T cell receptor beta chains derived from one specimen sequenced in a study of T-cell memory formation after mild COVID-19. TCRdb reprocessed the 5' RACE reads via MiXCR and lists one record per CDR3 protein. The sample includes 85,000 to 130,000 distinct CDR3 sequences, approximately 10% seen only once; the top ten take around 39%. The sequenced material came from PBMCs or a T cell subset sorted from them (not recorded which). Every receptor here comes from a man in his late teens or twenties who had mild COVID-19 (a few samples of this study predate the infection). Cell type and time point are not known.

The sample holds a few counts of this clonotype. The chain carries TRBV7-9 and TRBJ1-5, with no clear D. The CDR3 consists of 12 residues. The V gene's germline CDR1 is SEHNR and CDR2 FQNEAQ (reference sequence). Trimming left V 5 bases short and J 7 bases short, with 9 bases between. The CDR3 loop is CASSLPRQPQHF. CDR3 nucleotides: TGTGCCAGCAGCCTGCCAAGGCAGCCCCAGCATTTT.

The chain carries TRBV3-1 and TRBJ2-1, with D hard to call. V gave up 2 bases and J gave up 8 bases, with 19 bases separating them. This CDR3 has 16 residues. CDR1 is LGHDT, CDR2 YNNKEL, per germline (reference sequence). Written as DNA, the CDR3 is TGTGCCAGCAGCCAAACCCAACCCCCATCCGCCGATGAGCAGTTCTTC. This sequence encodes CASSQTQPPSADEQFF.

Only a few counts were recorded for this clonotype. The V and J genes are TRBV15 and TRBJ1-5; 7 nucleotides agree with TRBD1. V shed 2 bases and J 3 bases; nucleotides not matched to a gene: 1. Per the germline V gene, CDR1 is LNHNV and CDR2 is YYDKDF (reference sequence). The CDR3 is 14 residues long. CDR3 sequence (DNA): TGTGCCACCAGCAGAACAGGGGTCAATCAGCCCCAGCATTTT. Protein: CATSRTGVNQPQHF.

In this sample, this clonotype turned up a few times. CDR3 in amino acids: CASRTGTDHTFF. The CDR3 nucleotides read TGTGCCAGCAGAACCGGGACAGATCATACTTTCTTT. The chain uses TRBV12-3 or TRBV12-4 and TRBJ1-1; 7 nucleotides line up with TRBD1. The CDR3 has 12 residues. The V gene end was trimmed by 6 bases and the J gene end by 12 bases; junction bases not matched to a gene: 10.

Only a few counts were recorded for this clonotype. This chain connects TRBV7-9 to TRBJ1-3; no reliable D call. Germline CDR1 SEHNR, CDR2 FQNEAQ (reference sequence). There are 14 residues in the CDR3. Deletions cut 5 bases from V and 0 bases from J, with 8 bases between. This CDR3 is CASSHRNSGNTIYF. CDR3 DNA sequence: TGTGCCAGCAGCCATCGGAACTCTGGAAACACCATATATTTT.

This clonotype appeared a few times. This chain joins TRBV4-2 and TRBJ2-3, with TRBD2 identical over 9 bases. Germline V gives CDR1 LGHNA, CDR2 YNFKEQ. Trimming removed 3 bases from V and 0 bases from J; junction bases left unmatched: 10. This CDR3 spans 18 amino acids. The CDR3 loop reads CASSHPKGLALSTDTQYF. Here the CDR3 DNA reads TGTGCCAGCAGCCACCCTAAAGGACTAGCGCTTAGCACAGATACGCAGTATTTT.

This clonotype appeared a few times. The V gene is TRBV15, the J gene TRBJ2-2; D unclear. Looked up from germline, CDR1 is LNHNV and CDR2 is YYDKDF (reference sequence). This CDR3 is built from 12 residues. Trimming took off 1 base at V and 6 bases at J, with 3 bases between the two ends. The CDR3 nucleotides are TGTGCCACCAGCAGAGGGTCCGGGGAGCTGTTTTTT. Protein sequence: CATSRGSGELFF.

The chain uses TRBV7-6 and TRBJ2-3, with 15 bases fitting TRBD2. V gave up 5 bases and J gave up 5 bases; unmatched junction bases: 5. Germline-derived CDR1 and CDR2 are SGHVS and FNYEAQ. This CDR3 is 16 amino acids long. CDR3 nucleotide sequence: TGTGCCAGCAGCCCCCGGACTAGCGGGGGGGGAGATACGCAGTATTTT. Translated: CASSPRTSGGGDTQYF.

This clonotype showed up many times. V and J are TRBV6-5 and TRBJ2-3; no clear D. Per germline, CDR1 MNHEY and CDR2 SVGAGI. The CDR3 spans 13 residues. Trimming removed 2 bases from V and 7 bases from J, with 10 bases in between. CDR3 sequence: CASSYRQSHTQYF. The CDR3 DNA reads TGTGCCAGCAGTTACCGACAAAGTCATACGCAGTATTTT.

This clonotype was detected ten times or more. The chain is built from TRBV6-2 or TRBV6-3 and TRBJ2-6, with D possibly matching TRBD1 (5 bases). In germline, CDR1 is MNHEY, CDR2 SVGEGT. V was shortened by 2 bases and J by 1 base, with 6 bases between the two germline ends. The CDR3 extends over 15 amino acids. The CDR3 sequence is CASSYRQSGANVLTF. CDR3 coding DNA: TGTGCCAGCAGTTACAGACAGTCTGGGGCCAACGTCCTGACTTTC.

The V and J genes are TRBV6-2 or TRBV6-3 and TRBJ2-5; D might be TRBD1 or TRBD2, each matching 5 bases. In germline, CDR1 is MNHEY, CDR2 SVGEGT. The CDR3 has 14 amino acids. V lost 5 bases to trimming and J lost 4 bases, with 14 bases between them. The CDR3 sequence: CASSGEGPGETQYF. The CDR3 DNA is TGTGCCAGCAGTGGCGAGGGGCCGGGAGAGACCCAGTACTTC.

This sequence joins TRBV5-4 and TRBJ1-6; 7 bases line up with TRBD1. CDR1 and CDR2 from the germline V gene are SGHNT and YYREEE (reference sequence). The CDR3 is made up of 14 amino acids. The V segment lost 0 bases and the J segment 8 bases; nucleotides outside the gene matches: 2. The CDR3 here is CASSLGQGDSPLHF. The DNA for the CDR3 is TGTGCCAGCAGCTTGGGACAGGGCGATTCACCCCTCCACTTT. The full variable domain, completed using reference TRBV5-4 and TRBJ1-6, is ETGVTQSPTHLIKTRGQQVTLRCSSQSGHNTVSWYQQALGQGPQFIFQYYREEENGRGNFPPRFSGLQFPNYSSELNVNALELDDSALYLCASSLGQGDSPLHFGNGTRLTVT.

CDR3 DNA: TGTGCCAGCAGTCACACCGCCGGGGATACGCAGTATTTT. It codes for CASSHTAGDTQYF. The chain uses TRBV6-5 and TRBJ2-3, with D unresolved. CDR3 length equals 13 residues. Germline-derived CDR1 and CDR2 are MNHEY and SVGAGI. Between the trimmed V and J ends, which lost 5 bases and 6 bases, there was a span of 12 bases.

This clonotype was observed a handful of times. V and J are TRBV10-3 and TRBJ2-3; D unresolved. The CDR3 sequence is 11 residues long. CDR1 and CDR2 from the germline V gene are ENHRY and SYGVKD. The V end lost 4 bases, the J end lost 9 bases, and 8 bases lay between the germline ends. The CDR3 coding sequence is TGTGCCATCAGTGTCTGGTACACGCAGTATTTT. It codes for CAISVWYTQYF.

In this sample, this clonotype turned up once. The chain recombines TRBV27 with TRBJ2-7; D not resolved. The V gene lost 2 bases and the J gene lost 3 bases, with 8 bases spanning the gap. Germline loops: CDR1 MNHEY, CDR2 SMNVEV (reference sequence). The CDR3 length is 13 residues. CDR3 sequence (DNA): TGTGCCAGCAGTTTAGGGGTGAACTACGAGCAGTACTTC. Its protein product is CASSLGVNYEQYF.

This clonotype came up many times. This chain links TRBV12-3 or TRBV12-4 with TRBJ2-5; 11 positions agree with TRBD1. CDR3 length: 15 amino acids. V dropped 6 bases and J dropped 5; count of bases not matched to a gene: 8. The chain's CDR3 is CASRDTGTGGETQYF. The DNA for the CDR3 is TGTGCCAGCAGAGATACCGGGACAGGGGGTGAGACCCAGTACTTC.

The J gene is TRBJ1-2, the V gene TRBV7-8; D is perhaps TRBD1 (5 bases). Trimming took 0 bases from V and 3 from J, leaving 11 bases between them. Germline V gene sequence: CDR1 SGHVS, CDR2 FQNEAQ. The CDR3 is 15 amino acids. CDR3 sequence reads: CASSLAAGLDYGYTF. The CDR3 nucleotides are TGTGCCAGCAGCTTAGCCGCAGGGCTCGACTATGGCTACACCTTC.